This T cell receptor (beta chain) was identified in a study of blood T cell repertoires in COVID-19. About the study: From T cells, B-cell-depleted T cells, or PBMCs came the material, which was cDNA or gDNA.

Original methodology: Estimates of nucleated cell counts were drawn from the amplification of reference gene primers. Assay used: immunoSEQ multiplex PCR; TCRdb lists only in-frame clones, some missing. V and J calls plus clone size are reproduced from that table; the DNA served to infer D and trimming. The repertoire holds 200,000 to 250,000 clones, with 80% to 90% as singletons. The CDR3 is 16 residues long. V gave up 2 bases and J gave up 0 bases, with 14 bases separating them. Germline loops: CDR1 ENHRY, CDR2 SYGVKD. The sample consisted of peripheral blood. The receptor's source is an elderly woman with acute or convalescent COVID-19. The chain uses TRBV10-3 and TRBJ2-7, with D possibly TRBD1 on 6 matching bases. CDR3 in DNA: TGTGCCATCAGTGAGGTGGGGACATCAAGCTCCTACGAGCAGTACTTC. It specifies CAISEVGTSSSYEQYF.